Following are 20 T cell receptor beta chains from one sample sequenced in a study of OX40 agonist ivuxolimab in advanced cancers. Here immunoSEQ multiplex PCR was the method, and the copy in TCRdb shows in-frame clones only, minus some. The data hold roughly 100,000 clones, with around nine tenths observed a single time. This specimen was CD4+ or CD8+ T cells sorted from blood, taken in a trial of the OX40 agonist ivuxolimab. Source of these receptors: an adult with an advanced solid tumor such as melanoma, head and neck, liver or kidney cancer.

As regards this clone: At one end, the junction sequence differs from germline, possibly due to a read error. The V and J genes are TRBV19 and TRBJ1-1; D remains ambiguous. This CDR3 is 12 amino acids long. Germline V CDR1 and CDR2: LNHDA, SQIVND (reference sequence). CDR3 in amino acids: CASSTRWAETFF. The CDR3 region has the DNA TGTGCCTCGTCAACCCGGTGGGCTGAAACTTTCTTT.

The genes are TRBV6-1 and TRBJ2-1; 7 nucleotides agree with TRBD1. The CDR3 contains 13 residues. In germline, CDR1 is MNHNS, CDR2 SASEGT. The V segment lost 5 bases and the J segment 4 bases; nucleotides outside the gene matches: 2. CDR3 sequence (DNA): TGTGCCAGCAGTTTGGACAGGTACAATGAGCAGTTCTTC. Translated, it gives CASSLDRYNEQFF.

The CDR3 sequence is CAWGMNTEAFF. Here the CDR3 DNA reads TGTGCCTGGGGGATGAACACTGAAGCTTTCTTT. The gene calls are TRBV30 and TRBJ1-1, with D unresolved. The CDR3 spans 11 residues. Trimming cost V 5 bases and J 0 bases, with 4 bases left between them. Germline CDR1 and CDR2: GTSNPN and SVGIG (reference sequence).

The genes are TRBV5-4 and TRBJ2-7, with D tentatively TRBD1 or TRBD2 (5 bases each). The V end was cut by 4 bases, the J end by 0 bases, with 14 bases between. The CDR3 runs 15 residues. Looked up from germline, CDR1 is SGHNT and CDR2 is YYREEE (reference sequence). This CDR3 reads CASSAGTASSYEQYF. The CDR3 DNA reads TGTGCCAGCAGCGCCGGGACCGCGAGCTCCTACGAGCAGTACTTC.

V is TRBV11-3 and J is TRBJ2-7, with 7 bases matching TRBD1. V shed 5 bases and J 2 bases; nucleotides not matched to a gene: 3. This CDR3 is 13 amino acids long. The germline CDR1 and CDR2 sequences are SGHNT and YENEEA. CDR3 sequence: CASSRDSAYEQYF. The CDR3 region has the DNA TGTGCCAGCAGCCGGGACAGCGCCTACGAGCAGTACTTC.

The rearrangement uses TRBV5-1 and TRBJ2-7, with a possible D match to TRBD1 (7 bases). Germline CDR1 is SGHRS and CDR2 is YFSETQ. The V end lost 0 bases, the J end lost 5 bases, and 18 bases lay between the germline ends. The CDR3 is made up of 16 amino acids. Written as DNA, the CDR3 is TGCGCCAGCAGCTTGGGCGGGACCAGGGGGGCCCACGAGCAGTACTTC. The encoded protein is CASSLGGTRGAHEQYF.

This clone was observed once. This chain links TRBV5-1 with TRBJ1-2; possible D gene TRBD1, 6 bases. Trimming shortened V by 2 bases and J by 7 bases, and 12 bases separated the two germline ends. The CDR3 has 13 amino acids. The germline V gene has CDR1 SGHRS and CDR2 YFSETQ. In DNA, the CDR3 is TGCGCCAGCAGCTTCCCAGGAGGGGGTGGCTACACCTTC. It is translated as CASSFPGGGGYTF.

The chain links TRBV5-1 to TRBJ2-3; 8 bases fit TRBD1. CDR1 is SGHRS and CDR2 is YFSETQ in the germline V gene. The J segment lost 6 bases and the V segment lost 4 bases, leaving 7 bases of the junction unmatched. This CDR3 is 14 amino acids long. In nucleotides, the CDR3 is TGCGCCAGCAGCGACGACAGGGGATGGGATACGCAGTATTTT. As protein: CASSDDRGWDTQYF.

The chain is built from TRBV7-2 and TRBJ1-5, with TRBD1 matching over 7 bases. V gave up 5 bases and J gave up 4 bases; unmatched junction bases: 8. This CDR3 contains 15 residues. CDR1 SGHTA and CDR2 FQGNSA come from the germline V gene. CDR3 sequence: CASSPRDSLNQPQHF. The CDR3 DNA reads TGTGCCAGCAGCCCCCGGGACAGTTTAAATCAGCCCCAGCATTTT.

The count of this clone is one. The V and J genes are TRBV7-2 and TRBJ2-7, with TRBD2 identical over 8 bases. Trimming removed 1 base from V and 7 bases from J; junction bases left unmatched: 9. Germline V lookup: CDR1 SGHTA, CDR2 FQGNSA. There are 15 residues in the CDR3. As DNA, the CDR3 is TGTGCCAGCAGCTTAGAGGGGGTAGCGGGATTGGAGCAGTACTTC. Residues: CASSLEGVAGLEQYF.

V gene TRBV29-1 combines with J gene TRBJ2-2, with D perhaps TRBD2 (6 bases). CDR3 size: 16 residues. Trimming cost V 7 bases and J 0 bases, with 18 bases left between them. Germline assignment: CDR1 SQVTM and CDR2 ANQGSEA. Here the CDR3 DNA reads TGCAGCGCCTTAAGGGGTCCGGGGGCGAACACCGGGGAGCTGTTTTTT. This encodes CSALRGPGANTGELFF.

The V call is TRBV30, the J call TRBJ2-5; D gene ambiguous. Trimming pared 4 bases from V and 4 bases from J, leaving 7 bases between. The CDR3 runs 11 residues. Germline V gene data show CDR1 as GTSNPN and CDR2 as SVGIG (reference sequence). This CDR3 is CAWTFIETQYF. The CDR3 DNA reads TGTGCCTGGACGTTTATAGAGACCCAGTACTTC.

This clone was recorded once. The chain is built from TRBV7-3 and TRBJ2-6, with 9 bases lining up with TRBD1. V gave up 5 bases and J gave up 2 bases; unmatched junction bases: 10. Per the germline V gene, CDR1 is SGHTA and CDR2 is FQGTGA. The CDR3 is 18 residues long. CDR3 protein: CASSTGTGSLAGANVLTF. The CDR3 DNA is TGTGCCAGCAGCACCGGGACAGGGTCACTTGCTGGGGCCAACGTCCTGACTTTC.

V gene TRBV6-5 combines with J gene TRBJ2-6, with D perhaps assigned TRBD1 or TRBD2 (5 bases each). Between the trimmed V and J ends, which lost 0 bases and 4 bases, there was a span of 7 bases. Per germline, CDR1 MNHEY and CDR2 SVGAGI. This CDR3 is 15 amino acids long. The CDR3 DNA is TGTGCCAGCAGTTACTCCGGGGCCGGGGCCAACGTCCTGACTTTC. Residues: CASSYSGAGANVLTF.

The V gene is TRBV4-3, the J gene TRBJ2-2, with unresolved D. Trimming stripped 4 bases from V and 0 bases from J, with 12 bases between. The CDR3 totals 16 residues. In germline, CDR1 is LGHNA, CDR2 YSLEER. Written as DNA, the CDR3 is TGCGCCAGCAGCCGTTCCCCAGGCTCGAACACCGGGGAGCTGTTTTTT. Protein: CASSRSPGSNTGELFF.

The rearrangement joins TRBV6-9 to TRBJ2-7, with D hard to call. CDR1 MNHGY and CDR2 SVAAGI come from the germline V gene. The CDR3 runs 15 residues. The V gene lost 3 bases and the J gene lost 0 bases, with 12 bases spanning the gap. CDR3 protein: CASSYFTYDSYEQYF. The CDR3 DNA reads as TGTGCCAGCAGTTACTTTACATATGACTCCTACGAGCAGTACTTC.

The chain carries TRBV2 and TRBJ2-3; TRBD2 might be the D (6 bases). Trimming removed 3 bases from V and 2 bases from J, with 12 bases in between. CDR3 length: 15 amino acids. Germline lookup yields CDR1 SNHLY and CDR2 FYNNEI. CDR3 loop: CASSEVLRDTDTQYF. CDR3 DNA sequence: TGTGCCAGCAGTGAGGTGTTGCGGGACACAGATACGCAGTATTTT.

This clone was counted once. The rearrangement uses TRBV6-6 and TRBJ2-5, with D maybe TRBD2 (5 bases). V lost 0 bases, J lost 3 bases, and 8 bases lay in between. Looked up from germline, CDR1 is MNHNY and CDR2 is SVGAGI (reference sequence). The CDR3 runs to 14 residues. The CDR3 protein is CASSYSSGEETQYF. In DNA, the CDR3 is TGTGCCAGCAGTTACTCGTCCGGGGAAGAGACCCAGTACTTC.

The chain combines TRBV5-6 with TRBJ2-2; TRBD2 is a possible D gene (5 bases). V was trimmed by 4 bases and J by 4 bases, leaving 8 bases between them. The germline CDR1 and CDR2 sequences are SGHDT and YYEEEE. The CDR3 is 13 residues long. The CDR3 is CASSPTTTGELFF. The CDR3, as DNA: TGTGCCAGCAGCCCGACTACCACCGGGGAGCTGTTTTTT.

The chain is built from TRBV5-1 and TRBJ2-3, with D perhaps matching TRBD2 (5 bases). CDR1 SGHRS and CDR2 YFSETQ come from the germline V gene. Between the trimmed V and J ends, which lost 0 bases and 3 bases, there was a span of 14 bases. This CDR3 comprises 16 residues. As DNA, the CDR3 is TGCGCCAGCAGCTTGGGCGCTAGCACTGAGACAGATACGCAGTATTTT. Its translation is CASSLGASTETDTQYF.